The sample holds a few counts of the clone carrying this T cell receptor (beta chain). The antigen is undetermined. The data stem from a study of CD8 T cells in ankylosing spondylitis. The study, taken as a whole, reports: Within ankylosing spondylitis blood, a TCR beta motif made up of eight or nine highly homologous variants appeared to be characteristic. As reported, disease-linked clones showed significant enrichment in matched ankylosing spondylitis synovial fluid.

TCR beta libraries were made by quantitative 5'-RACE with molecular barcodes. TCRdb independently ran MiXCR on the 5' RACE reads; one entry per CDR3 protein. The table has 300,000 to 350,000 distinct CDR3 sequences, 20% to 25% seen once; the top ten hold roughly 3.6%. The CDR3 is 13 amino acids. The V gene lost 1 base and the J gene lost 6 bases, with 10 bases spanning the gap. Input material: blood, either unsorted or a sorted T cell fraction (not recorded which). This clonotype was sampled from a female donor with ankylosing spondylitis or in good health (not recorded which). This chain links TRBV12-3 or TRBV12-4 with TRBJ2-7; no clear D. The chain's CDR3 is CASSLGRGVEQYF. The CDR3 DNA sequence: TGTGCCAGCAGTTTAGGGAGAGGAGTCGAGCAGTACTTC.